This note documents a single T cell receptor beta chain sequence. This clonotype appeared a single time. Its recognized antigen is unknown. Base qualities are not recorded, but no much larger clone differs from it by a single base. A read on its own is weak evidence. The donors were about 40 Caucasian individuals from Russia, aged roughly 6 to 90 years, who were systemically healthy. Each donor gave ten milliliters of peripheral blood, collected into EDTA-treated Vacutainer tubes. Ficoll-Paque density-gradient centrifugation was used to isolate PBMCs, with at least 7 million per sample. Total RNA, at least 5 micrograms per sample, was extracted from PBMCs with Trizol reagent. Naive CD45RAhigh/CD27high T cell percentages were measured by flow cytometry on a PBMC aliquot from every donor. The data are from a study of blood T cells in healthy people across ages (dated by TCRdb to between 2014 and 2016). Concerning the study at large: In model experiments, roughly one uniquely barcoded TCR beta cDNA molecule per two T cells was captured by template switching. Donors were grouped into four age groups: young (average 16 years), middle-aged (39), aged (about 60) and long-lived (82). Two additional independent replicas of 1 million unique cDNA reads from the same blood draw were analyzed for two donors (one aged 18 to 30 and one aged 80 or older). Using deep sequencing normalized with unique cDNA molecular identifiers, the study measured how TCR beta repertoire diversity changes with age. To avoid experimental bias, donors of different ages were randomly spread across the sequencing lanes.

Library preparation employed 5' RACE. Sequencing instrument: Illumina HiSeq 2500. A second PCR of roughly 6 to 11 cycles was run with a J-beta primer mix and a sample-barcoded 5' primer. A unique molecular identifier was introduced onto each TCR beta cDNA molecule by a template-switch 5' adaptor carrying 12 random nucleotides. Each sample yielded at least 2.5 million CDR3-containing paired-end reads. First-strand cDNA synthesis was performed from all RNA using the Mint cDNA synthesis kit, with priming by a TRBC-specific oligonucleotide. After uracil-DNA glycosylase treatment, a first 18-cycle PCR used universal primers M1SS and BC2_uni_R on all cDNA. In the original analysis: Normalization of each sample was performed by random selection of 1 million high-quality reads, each carrying a distinct molecular identifier. Instead of being binned into consensus sequences, reads that shared molecular identifiers were thrown out. MiTCR, set to a Q25 quality threshold and the strictest error-elimination algorithm, was used for CDR3 identification, clonotype clustering and error correction. A nonparametric unseen species model with Euler transformation was used to estimate lower-bound total TCR beta diversity. TCRdb cleaned the public reads at Q25 with fastp, built clones with MiXCR and kept in-frame beta chains. Rows matching on CDR3 protein sequence are summarized as one entry with the most common DNA and genes. TCRdb, not the original authors, processed these V and J calls. Within this sample are around 900,000 distinct CDR3 sequences, with more than 25% of them counted one time only. 15% to 20% of the sample comes from the top ten.

Points the paper makes about the study in general: Conclusive comparison of naive and antigen-experienced compartments was prevented by the profiling of bulk unsorted PBMCs. Observed TCR beta diversity per million T cells fell roughly linearly with age, and a significant reduction was already apparent by age about 38. Estimates of total diversity based on one million sequenced T cells were considered lower bounds and underestimates. Because donor CMV infection status was unknown, age-related changes in expanded clonotypes were potentially confounded. The percentage of naive T cells measured by flow cytometry correlated strongly with observed TCR beta diversity. Compared with the aged group, more naive CD4+ T cells, fewer expanded clones and increased TCR diversity were shown by the long-lived group, suggesting age selection.

Inclusive of the bounding cysteine and phenylalanine, the CDR3 is 13 residues long. Only the CDR3 portion is preserved as DNA: 39 bases, with reading frame beginning at the first base. CDR1 SGHRS and CDR2 YFSETQ are derived from the germline V gene. V lost 6 bases and J lost 7 bases; the stretch between them is 16 bases long. The chain was built from TRBV5-1 and TRBJ1-1; TRBD1 is a weak D gene call, 5 bases matching. Input material: blood. The sequence was obtained from an elderly woman in good health. Here the CDR3 is given as CASKFGLQGEAFF. The DNA reads as follows: TGCGCCAGCAAATTTGGTCTGCAGGGTGAAGCTTTCTTT.